These 30 T cell receptor beta chains share one sample of origin, sequenced in a study of CD8 T cells in Susac syndrome (dated by TCRdb to the late 2010s). The library was made by the immunoSEQ multiplex PCR assay. RNA was extracted with the RNeasy kit and 0.5 to 1 ug was reverse transcribed using random hexamers. Using fastp at Q25 and MiXCR, TCRdb reprocessed the public reads and kept productive beta chains. One record per CDR3 amino acid sequence lists the most common genes and DNA. For this sample the table gives roughly 160,000 distinct CDR3 sequences, of which approximately 94% were detected only once. 0.1% to 0.15% of the sample belongs to the ten largest clones. Sequenced sample: CD4+ T cells from PBMCs. The receptors stem from a human donor with Susac syndrome.

This clonotype was detected once. The V gene is TRBV7-6, the J gene TRBJ2-2; 9 bases line up with TRBD2. The trim removed 0 bases at V and 2 bases at J, leaving 4 bases unmatched. This CDR3 contains 17 residues. CDR1 and CDR2 (germline): SGHVS, FNYEAQ. As DNA, the CDR3 is TGTGCCAGCAGCTTAGCACGGCTAGCGGGAAACACCGGGGAGCTGTTTTTT. Its translation: CASSLARLAGNTGELFF.

This chain connects TRBV27 to TRBJ2-6; weak D call: TRBD1 (5 bases). V gave up 1 base and J gave up 2 bases, with 12 bases separating them. CDR1 and CDR2 (germline): MNHEY, SMNVEV (reference sequence). CDR3 length: 17 amino acids. This chain's CDR3 is CASSLWAGNPGANVLTF. The CDR3 DNA is TGTGCCAGCAGTTTATGGGCAGGGAACCCTGGGGCCAACGTCCTGACTTTC.

This sequence joins TRBV30 and TRBJ2-2, with 9 bases lining up with TRBD1. The germline gives CDR1 GTSNPN, CDR2 SVGIG (reference sequence). The trim removed 3 bases at V and 7 bases at J, leaving 3 bases unmatched. CDR3 size: 13 residues. The DNA of the CDR3 is TGTGCCTGGAGACAGGGGGCGCACGGGGAGCTGTTTTTT. Its protein product is CAWRQGAHGELFF.

CDR3 region: CASSLGPETNYGYTF. The CDR3 DNA reads as TGTGCCAGCAGCTTAGGACCGGAAACTAACTATGGCTACACCTTC. V is TRBV11-2 and J is TRBJ1-2, with D unclear. The germline V and J ends were trimmed by 1 base and 0 bases, with 9 bases remaining between them. The CDR3 is 15 amino acids. Germline CDR1 is SGHAT and CDR2 is FQNNGV. The whole variable domain, filled in from reference TRBV11-2 and TRBJ1-2, reads EAGVAQSPRYKIIEKRQSVAFWCNPISGHATLYWYQQILGQGPKLLIQFQNNGVVDDSQLPKDRFSAERLKGVDSTLKIQPAKLEDSAVYLCASSLGPETNYGYTFGSGTRLTVV.

The chain uses TRBV7-2 and TRBJ1-1, with D uncertain. The CDR3 is 17 amino acids. The germline gives CDR1 SGHTA, CDR2 FQGNSA. Trimming stripped 4 bases from V and 0 bases from J, with 18 bases between. The CDR3 nucleotides read TGTGCCAGCAGCTCTCAAGTCGGGGTTGGGATGAACACTGAAGCTTTCTTT. It encodes CASSSQVGVGMNTEAFF.

This chain uses TRBV27 with TRBJ2-1; 8 bases map to TRBD1. The length of the CDR3 is 16 residues. CDR1 MNHEY and CDR2 SMNVEV come from the germline V gene (reference sequence). V lost 4 bases, J lost 2 bases, and 7 bases stayed unmatched. The CDR3 coding sequence is TGTGCCAGCAGTTCAATGGCAGGGGGCCCCTACAATGAGCAGTTCTTC. Translation: CASSSMAGGPYNEQFF.

This clonotype was recorded once. The chain is built from TRBV6-5 and TRBJ2-7; no firm D call. The CDR3 sequence is 13 residues long. Germline lookup yields CDR1 MNHEY and CDR2 SVGAGI. V was clipped by 6 bases and J by 5 bases, with 14 bases between them. CDR3 sequence reads: CASSSSGTHEQYV. The CDR3 nucleotides are TGTGCCAGCAGCTCCTCAGGCACCCACGAGCAGTACGTC.

In DNA, the CDR3 is TGCAGCATCCCCTCCCCGGGACAACTCTACGAGACCCAGTACTTC. Translating it yields CSIPSPGQLYETQYF. The genes are TRBV29-1 and TRBJ2-5, with D maybe TRBD1 (6 bases). This CDR3 comprises 15 residues. CDR1 and CDR2 from the germline V gene are SQVTM and ANQGSEA. The V gene lost 8 bases and the J gene lost 5 bases, with 24 bases spanning the gap.

The chain recombines TRBV28 with TRBJ1-1; no clear D gene. This CDR3 region has 11 residues. Trimming cost V 3 bases and J 5 bases, with 4 bases left between them. The germline V gene encodes CDR1 MDHEN and CDR2 SYDVKM. As DNA, the CDR3 is TGTGCCAGCAGTTTCCAGACTGAAGCTTTCTTT. Amino acids: CASSFQTEAFF.

The gene calls are TRBV29-1 and TRBJ2-7; 10 nucleotides align to TRBD1. Looked up from germline, CDR1 is SQVTM and CDR2 is ANQGSEA. V lost 5 bases to trimming and J lost 2 bases; unmatched junction nucleotides: 6. This CDR3 comprises 14 residues. In DNA form, the CDR3 reads TGCAGCGTTATAAGACAGGGGGCTACCTACGAGCAGTACTTC. Amino acid sequence: CSVIRQGATYEQYF.

The DNA of the CDR3 is TGCAGTGCTAGTGACCCAGCGGGAGAGGGCAATGAGCAGTTCTTC. Its translation: CSASDPAGEGNEQFF. The genes are TRBV20-1 and TRBJ2-1; 8 bases are shared with TRBD2. This CDR3 has 15 residues. Per germline, CDR1 DFQATT and CDR2 SNEGSKA (reference sequence). J gave up 6 bases and V 3 bases, and 10 bases lay outside the gene matches.

The chain has TRBV5-4 and TRBJ2-1; D is perhaps TRBD2 (6 bases). CDR1 SGHNT and CDR2 YYREEE come from the germline V gene (reference sequence). The length of the CDR3 is 15 residues. Deletions cut 4 bases from V and 0 bases from J, with 11 bases between. CDR3 residues: CASSGDFSSYNEQFF. The CDR3 DNA reads TGTGCCAGCAGCGGGGACTTCAGCTCCTACAATGAGCAGTTCTTC.

J is TRBJ1-5 and V is TRBV20-1; 8 positions agree with TRBD1. With V trimmed by 2 bases and J by 3 bases, 12 bases remained unmatched. CDR3 length: 17 residues. Germline V gene sequence: CDR1 DFQATT, CDR2 SNEGSKA (reference sequence). This chain's CDR3 is CSARTVVRGQANQPQHF. In DNA form, the CDR3 reads TGCAGTGCTAGAACAGTAGTCAGGGGGCAAGCCAATCAGCCCCAGCATTTT.

The chain couples TRBV9 to TRBJ1-2; D remains ambiguous. The CDR3 sequence is 13 residues long. Germline CDR1 SGDLS, CDR2 YYNGEE. Trimming removed 0 bases at V and 10 bases at J, with 13 bases between. CDR3: CASSVERSAVYTF. The DNA for the CDR3 is TGTGCCAGCAGCGTAGAAAGATCGGCTGTCTACACCTTC.

The V call is TRBV30, the J call TRBJ2-1; D gene unclear. The V end was cut by 3 bases, the J end by 4 bases, with 7 bases between. Germline CDR1 reads GTSNPN; CDR2 reads SVGIG (reference sequence). This CDR3 is 12 amino acids long. The CDR3 sequence: CAWRRSYNEQFF. CDR3 nucleotide sequence: TGTGCCTGGAGGAGGAGTTACAATGAGCAGTTCTTC.

The J gene is TRBJ2-2, the V gene TRBV29-1; D uncertain. Germline V CDR1 and CDR2: SQVTM, ANQGSEA. CDR3 size: 13 residues. V was shortened by 3 bases and J by 3 bases, with 8 bases between the two germline ends. CDR3 loop: CSVDVPYTGELFF. The CDR3 nucleotides are TGCAGCGTTGATGTCCCCTACACCGGGGAGCTGTTTTTT.

The chain joins TRBV4-3 to TRBJ2-7, with 9 bases aligning to TRBD1. Trimming took 1 base from V and 0 from J; bases not matched to a gene: 10. CDR1 LGHNA and CDR2 YSLEER come from the germline V gene. CDR3 length: 18 residues. The chain's CDR3 is CASSQAPFRGQGSYEQYF. The CDR3 nucleotides are TGCGCCAGCAGCCAAGCACCCTTTCGGGGACAGGGCTCCTACGAGCAGTACTTC.

The chain employs TRBV30 and TRBJ2-7, with D uncertain. Germline loops: CDR1 GTSNPN, CDR2 SVGIG (reference sequence). The CDR3 sequence is 12 residues long. Between the trimmed V and J ends, which lost 1 base and 2 bases, there was a span of 6 bases. The CDR3: CAWSAPAYEQYF. Written as DNA, the CDR3 is TGTGCCTGGAGTGCTCCCGCCTACGAGCAGTACTTC.

The chain has TRBV27 and TRBJ2-5, with D tentatively TRBD2 (6 bases). In germline, CDR1 is MNHEY, CDR2 SMNVEV (reference sequence). The ends were cut back, 6 bases at V and 3 bases at J, with 11 bases in the middle. This CDR3 region has 13 residues. CDR3 coding DNA: TGTGCCAGCAGCCGGGGGTTCGAAGAGACCCAGTACTTC. It yields the protein CASSRGFEETQYF.

The chain links TRBV5-4 to TRBJ2-7, with 8 bases matching TRBD2. The CDR3 loop spans 15 amino acids. CDR1 and CDR2 from the germline V gene are SGHNT and YYREEE (reference sequence). V shed 0 bases, J shed 5 bases, and the junction held 7 bases outside the gene matches. The CDR3 region is CASSLVGRGGHEQYF. In DNA form, the CDR3 reads TGTGCCAGCAGCTTGGTGGGACGGGGGGGGCACGAGCAGTACTTC.

This CDR3 is CASSPTGAKETQYF. The CDR3 coding sequence is TGTGCCAGCAGCCCGACCGGGGCCAAAGAGACCCAGTACTTC. This chain uses TRBV5-4 with TRBJ2-5; D may match TRBD1 or TRBD2 (5 bases each). The CDR3 sequence is 14 residues long. With 4 bases removed from V and 3 bases from J, the gap between germline ends came to 13 bases. Per the germline V gene, CDR1 is SGHNT and CDR2 is YYREEE (reference sequence).

The chain employs TRBV6-2 or TRBV6-3 and TRBJ1-5, with unresolved D. V lost 2 bases and J lost 4, with 12 bases in between. CDR3 length: 15 amino acids. The germline CDR1 and CDR2 sequences are MNHEY and SVGEGT. CDR3 DNA sequence: TGTGCCAGCAGTTACGGGGTGACTAGGAATCAGCCCCAGCATTTT. As protein: CASSYGVTRNQPQHF.

The chain employs TRBV2 and TRBJ1-2, with 9 bases identical to TRBD1. This CDR3 has 14 amino acids. The germline gives CDR1 SNHLY, CDR2 FYNNEI. Unmatched junction bases numbered 8, after V lost 8 bases and J lost 4 bases. The CDR3 nucleotides read TGTGCCAGCGACCCGGGACAGGGCGGCTATGGCTACACCTTC. Translated, it gives CASDPGQGGYGYTF. Together with reference TRBV2 and TRBJ1-2, the CDR3 gives the full variable domain: EPEVTQTPSHQVTQMGQEVILRCVPISNHLYFYWYRQILGQKVEFLVSFYNNEISEKSEIFDDQFSVERPDGSNFTLKIRSTKLEDSAMYFCASDPGQGGYGYTFGSGTRLTVV.

The CDR3 sequence is CSAPGSTIYGYTF. In DNA, the CDR3 is TGCAGTGCCCCCGGGTCCACCATCTATGGCTACACCTTC. The chain recombines TRBV20-1 with TRBJ1-2; D uncertain. V lost 6 bases to trimming and J lost 4 bases, with 15 bases between them. Germline V CDR1 and CDR2: DFQATT, SNEGSKA (reference sequence). The CDR3 runs 13 residues.

This chain joins TRBV27 and TRBJ2-1; TRBD2 agrees at 11 bases. The germline CDR1 and CDR2 sequences are MNHEY and SMNVEV (reference sequence). Trimming took 4 bases from V and 7 from J; bases not matched to a gene: 9. CDR3 length: 16 amino acids. The CDR3 DNA sequence: TGTGCCAGCAGTTCCCGTTCTAGCGGGAGGTGGAATGAGCAGTTCTTC. Translating gives CASSSRSSGRWNEQFF.

The chain recombines TRBV29-1 with TRBJ2-1; TRBD2 matches at 8 bases. Losses at the gene ends were 5 bases for V and 0 bases for J; bases not matched to a gene: 9. The CDR3 is 16 residues long. Germline loops: CDR1 SQVTM, CDR2 ANQGSEA. Here the CDR3 reads CSVRREGPGSYNEQFF. CDR3 nucleotides: TGCAGCGTTCGACGGGAGGGGCCGGGCTCCTACAATGAGCAGTTCTTC.

The chain uses TRBV29-1 and TRBJ2-1; weak D call: TRBD2 (5 bases). The length of the CDR3 is 13 residues. V lost 4 bases to trimming and J lost 4 bases, with 11 bases between them. Germline values: CDR1 SQVTM, CDR2 ANQGSEA. The CDR3 DNA follows: TGCAGCGTTGCTGTCCGGAGGTACAATGAGCAGTTCTTC. This translates into CSVAVRRYNEQFF.

The chain combines TRBV18 with TRBJ2-2; D is ambiguous. V was cut by 6 bases and J by 0 bases, with 14 bases left in between. Germline-derived CDR1 and CDR2 are KGHSH and LQKENI. This CDR3 is built from 16 residues. Here the CDR3 DNA reads TGTGCCAGCTCGGTCAGTGGATTGGCGAACACCGGGGAGCTGTTTTTT. It is translated as CASSVSGLANTGELFF.

The chain carries TRBV6-2 or TRBV6-3 and TRBJ2-5, with 9 bases that match TRBD2. With 5 bases clipped from V and 2 bases from J, the junction kept 9 bases outside the gene matches. Germline CDR1 is MNHEY and CDR2 is SVGEGT. The length of the CDR3 is 16 residues. CDR3 nucleotide sequence: TGTGCCAGCAGTCTTCTAGCGGGGAGAGGACAAGAGACCCAGTACTTC. Translating gives CASSLLAGRGQETQYF.

The chain has TRBV5-4 and TRBJ2-2; TRBD1 is a possible D gene (5 bases). Trimming pared 2 bases from V and 2 bases from J, leaving 16 bases between. Per the germline V gene, CDR1 is SGHNT and CDR2 is YYREEE (reference sequence). CDR3 size: 17 residues. The CDR3: CASSFRQGEVNTGELFF. In DNA form, the CDR3 reads TGTGCCAGCAGCTTCCGGCAGGGTGAGGTTAACACCGGGGAGCTGTTTTTT.